A single sample is the source of the 23 T cell receptor beta chains below, sequenced in a study of shared clonotypes between healthy human individuals. The table came from immunoSEQ multiplex PCR; TCRdb's copy has only in-frame clones and leaves some out. The sample lists millions of clones; approximately 90% were seen once. Specimen: naive CD4+ T cells sorted from blood. Subset given: CD45RA+ positively selected. These receptors were collected from a young man in good health.

This clone was seen a handful of times. This sample also contains other DNA sequences that code for the same CDR3. V usage is TRBV6-6 and J usage is TRBJ1-2; D possibly corresponds to TRBD1 (6 bases). This CDR3 has 13 amino acids. V was trimmed by 6 bases and J by 5 bases, leaving 13 bases between them. Germline assignment: CDR1 MNHNY and CDR2 SVGAGI (reference sequence). CDR3 sequence (DNA): TGTGCCAGCAGCCCCGGACAGCGGTATGGCTACACCTTC. Its translation: CASSPGQRYGYTF.

The count of this clone is one. This chain links TRBV10-3 with TRBJ2-1; 7 bases map to TRBD2. Trimming took 5 bases from V and 0 from J; bases not matched to a gene: 1. The CDR3 is 14 amino acids. Per the germline V gene, CDR1 is ENHRY and CDR2 is SYGVKD. The CDR3 DNA follows: TGTGCCATCAGTCCGGGGGGCTCCTACAATGAGCAGTTCTTC. Translated: CAISPGGSYNEQFF.

The genes are TRBV30 and TRBJ2-6; D perhaps matches TRBD1 (7 bases). The length of the CDR3 is 16 residues. V lost 3 bases and J 0 bases, leaving 12 bases between the germline ends. Germline V gene sequence: CDR1 GTSNPN, CDR2 SVGIG (reference sequence). The DNA of the CDR3 is TGTGCCTGGAGCCAGGGGGGTGACTCTGGGGCCAACGTCCTGACTTTC. Protein sequence: CAWSQGGDSGANVLTF.

This chain links TRBV11-2 with TRBJ1-6, with 9 bases aligning to TRBD1. The J segment lost 10 bases and the V segment lost 3 bases, leaving 7 bases of the junction unmatched. This CDR3 is 15 amino acids long. Germline V gene data show CDR1 as SGHAT and CDR2 as FQNNGV. Written as DNA, the CDR3 is TGTGCCAGCAGCTTTGCCGGGACAGGGAAATCACCCCTCCACTTT. This gives the protein CASSFAGTGKSPLHF.

As for this clone: This same CDR3 is encoded by further DNA sequences in the sample. The chain employs TRBV18 and TRBJ1-1, with a possible D match to TRBD1 (6 bases). Germline V gene data show CDR1 as KGHSH and CDR2 as LQKENI. This CDR3 comprises 14 residues. V lost 1 base, J lost 2 bases, and 8 bases lay in between. CDR3 nucleotide sequence: TGTGCCAGCTCACCACTGGACAGAAACACTGAAGCTTTCTTT. This codes for CASSPLDRNTEAFF.

This clone was picked up one time. The chain is built from TRBV18 and TRBJ2-1; D may be TRBD2 (7 bases). The CDR3 has 15 amino acids. Germline values: CDR1 KGHSH, CDR2 LQKENI. The V and J ends lost 6 bases and 6 bases respectively, with 18 bases between them. The CDR3 sequence: CASSLVGGPGNEQFF. CDR3 DNA: TGTGCCAGCTCCCTCGTGGGGGGGCCCGGCAATGAGCAGTTCTTC. Full variable domain (remainder filled in from reference TRBV18 and TRBJ2-1): NAGVMQNPRHLVRRRGQEARLRCSPMKGHSHVYWYRQLPEEGLKFMVYLQKENIIDESGMPKERFSAEFPKEGPSILRIQQVVRGDSAAYFCASSLVGGPGNEQFFGPGTRLTVL.

This clone was detected only a few times. Other DNA sequences in this specimen translate into the identical CDR3. The genes are TRBV5-1 and TRBJ1-1; no clear D gene. Trimming pared 0 bases from V and 1 base from J, leaving 4 bases between. Germline V lookup: CDR1 SGHRS, CDR2 YFSETQ. This CDR3 region has 13 residues. The CDR3 DNA is TGCGCCAGCAGCTTGGCGGAGAACACTGAAGCTTTCTTT. It codes for CASSLAENTEAFF.

This clone has just a few counts. The V gene is TRBV25-1, the J gene TRBJ2-7, with D maybe TRBD2 (6 bases). The CDR3 extends over 15 amino acids. The ends were cut back, 5 bases at V and 5 bases at J, with 19 bases in the middle. Germline CDR1 MGHDK, CDR2 SYGVNS. CDR3 residues: CASSPPAGRSDEQYF. CDR3 coding DNA: TGTGCCAGCAGTCCCCCGGCAGGGAGGAGCGACGAGCAGTACTTC.

The V and J genes are TRBV19 and TRBJ2-7, with TRBD1 as a possible D gene (5 bases). CDR1 and CDR2 from the germline V gene are LNHDA and SQIVND (reference sequence). The CDR3 is 15 amino acids. Between the trimmed V and J ends, which lost 5 bases and 3 bases, there was a span of 17 bases. CDR3 coding DNA: TGTGCCAGTAGTCTCGACGGGTTAAGGGGCTACGAGCAGTACTTC. This codes for CASSLDGLRGYEQYF. Variable domain in full (rest from reference TRBV19 and TRBJ2-7): DGGITQSPKYLFRKEGQNVTLSCEQNLNHDAMYWYRQDPGQGLRLIYYSQIVNDFQKGDIAEGYSVSREKKESFPLTVTSAQKNPTAFYLCASSLDGLRGYEQYFGPGTRLTVT.

The V gene is TRBV6-1, the J gene TRBJ2-2; D is unclear. Germline CDR1 reads MNHNS; CDR2 reads SASEGT. V was trimmed by 6 bases and J by 1 base, leaving 6 bases between them. CDR3 length: 13 amino acids. The CDR3 spells CASRAGNTGELFF. CDR3 sequence (DNA): TGTGCCAGCAGGGCAGGGAACACCGGGGAGCTGTTTTTT.

This sequence joins TRBV30 and TRBJ1-1, with TRBD1 matching over 9 bases. The germline gives CDR1 GTSNPN, CDR2 SVGIG (reference sequence). The J segment lost 3 bases and the V segment lost 3 bases, leaving 5 bases of the junction unmatched. The CDR3 covers 14 residues. CDR3 DNA: TGTGCCTGGAGCTTACGGACAGGGGACACTGAAGCTTTCTTT. This gives the protein CAWSLRTGDTEAFF.

The chain recombines TRBV7-9 with TRBJ1-1; TRBD1 is a possible D gene (6 bases). Trimming left V 5 bases short and J 1 base short, with 14 bases between. In germline, CDR1 is SEHNR, CDR2 FQNEAQ (reference sequence). The CDR3 length is 15 residues. This CDR3 reads CASSRYRDSNTEAFF. CDR3 nucleotides: TGTGCCAGCAGCCGTTACAGGGATTCGAACACTGAAGCTTTCTTT.

This clone was detected only once. V usage is TRBV28 and J usage is TRBJ2-7, with D possibly TRBD2 on 5 matching bases. The CDR3 length is 15 residues. Germline CDR1 MDHEN, CDR2 SYDVKM. V was cut by 3 bases and J by 0 bases, with 12 bases left in between. CDR3 DNA sequence: TGTGCCAGCAGTTTCGACTACGCGAACTCCTACGAGCAGTACTTC. Its protein is CASSFDYANSYEQYF. The variable domain in full, completed from reference TRBV28 and TRBJ2-7, reads DVKVTQSSRYLVKRTGEKVFLECVQDMDHENMFWYRQDPGLGLRLIYFSYDVKMKEKGDIPEGYSVSREKKERFSLILESASTNQTSMYLCASSFDYANSYEQYFGPGTRLTVT.

The J gene is TRBJ2-1, the V gene TRBV9, with D possibly matching TRBD2 (5 bases). The CDR3 consists of 14 residues. Germline V lookup: CDR1 SGDLS, CDR2 YYNGEE. V was trimmed by 5 bases and J by 4 bases, leaving 13 bases between them. The CDR3, as DNA: TGTGCCAGCAGGGGCAGCGGCCTTTACAATGAGCAGTTCTTC. Its protein product is CASRGSGLYNEQFF.

The CDR3 spells CASSEALELGPGYAFF. In DNA form, the CDR3 reads TGTGCCAGCAGTGAAGCATTAGAGCTGGGACCAGGGTACGCTTTCTTT. The genes are TRBV2 and TRBJ1-1; D may be TRBD1 (5 bases). CDR1 is SNHLY, CDR2 FYNNEI, per germline. Trimming pared 0 bases from V and 11 bases from J, leaving 22 bases between. The CDR3 totals 16 residues.

This chain connects TRBV5-4 to TRBJ2-5; 8 bases match TRBD1. Germline CDR1 and CDR2: SGHNT and YYREEE (reference sequence). CDR3 length: 15 amino acids. The V gene end was trimmed by 3 bases and the J gene end by 4 bases; junction bases not matched to a gene: 8. Here the CDR3 reads CASSSTGALLETQYF. The CDR3 DNA sequence: TGTGCCAGCAGCTCGACAGGGGCGCTTTTAGAGACCCAGTACTTC.

The V call is TRBV6-5, the J call TRBJ1-1, with D hard to call. Germline V gene data show CDR1 as MNHEY and CDR2 as SVGAGI. V was shortened by 5 bases and J by 8 bases, with 12 bases between the two germline ends. CDR3 length equals 12 residues. The CDR3 loop reads CASSKHREEAFF. CDR3 DNA sequence: TGTGCCAGCAGTAAACATAGGGAAGAAGCTTTCTTT.

This sequence joins TRBV11-2 and TRBJ2-3; possibly TRBD2 for D (5 bases). The CDR3 length is 13 residues. The V and J ends lost 3 bases and 8 bases respectively, with 12 bases between them. Germline V gives CDR1 SGHAT, CDR2 FQNNGV. The CDR3 coding sequence is TGTGCCAGCAGCTTCGGACGAGAGGGTACGCAGTATTTT. It translates to CASSFGREGTQYF.

This clone has only one observation. CDR3 DNA: TGTGCCAGCAGAGGGCCCCTTTCCCGAGAGCAGTACTTC. This gives the protein CASRGPLSREQYF. The chain carries TRBV9 and TRBJ2-7; unclear D gene. Germline V CDR1 and CDR2: SGDLS, YYNGEE. V was pared by 5 bases and J by 7 bases, with 16 bases between. The CDR3 contains 13 residues.

The CDR3 nucleotides are TGTGCCAGCAGTTCCAATCGACCTGGTGACTATGGCTACACCTTC. The encoded protein is CASSSNRPGDYGYTF. This sequence joins TRBV6-5 and TRBJ1-2; D is uncertain. The V gene's germline CDR1 is MNHEY and CDR2 SVGAGI. The CDR3 contains 15 residues. Trimming took off 4 bases at V and 3 bases at J, with 15 bases between the two ends.

A few counts support this clone. The sample carries other DNA sequences with the same CDR3. The chain couples TRBV5-1 to TRBJ1-1; 10 nucleotides line up with TRBD1. J lost 0 bases, V lost 4 bases, and 3 bases had no gene match. From germline, CDR1 is SGHRS and CDR2 YFSETQ. This CDR3 has 15 amino acids. CDR3 sequence (DNA): TGCGCCAGCAGCCCCGGGACAGGGGTGAACACTGAAGCTTTCTTT. This encodes CASSPGTGVNTEAFF.

This chain uses TRBV2 with TRBJ2-1; 12 bases line up with TRBD2. Trimming took 6 bases from V and 9 from J; bases not matched to a gene: 6. The CDR3 spans 14 residues. Germline CDR1 and CDR2: SNHLY and FYNNEI. Written as DNA, the CDR3 is TGTGCCAGCAGGGTGCTAGCGGGAGGGGGTGAGCAGTTCTTC. Protein: CASRVLAGGGEQFF.

The CDR3 spells CASSPKRGAPYEQYF. In DNA, the CDR3 is TGTGCCAGCAGTCCGAAGCGGGGGGCCCCCTACGAGCAGTACTTC. The chain carries TRBV27 and TRBJ2-7, with TRBD2 matching over 9 bases. With 5 bases clipped from V and 2 bases from J, the junction kept 7 bases outside the gene matches. Germline values: CDR1 MNHEY, CDR2 SMNVEV (reference sequence). This CDR3 has 15 residues.